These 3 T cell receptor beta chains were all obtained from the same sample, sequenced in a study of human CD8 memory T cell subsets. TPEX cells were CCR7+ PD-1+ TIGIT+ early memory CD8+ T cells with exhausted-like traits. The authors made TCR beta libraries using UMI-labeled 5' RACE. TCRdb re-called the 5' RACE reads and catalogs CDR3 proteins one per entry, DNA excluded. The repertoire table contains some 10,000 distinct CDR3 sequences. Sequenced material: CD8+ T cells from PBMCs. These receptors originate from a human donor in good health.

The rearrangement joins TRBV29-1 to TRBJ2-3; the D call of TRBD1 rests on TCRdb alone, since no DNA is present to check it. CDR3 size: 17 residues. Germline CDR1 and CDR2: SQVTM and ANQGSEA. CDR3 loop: CSVEDFEGQGLLDTQYF.

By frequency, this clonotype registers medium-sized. The CDR3 spells CASRLNRVSEQFF. The chain is built from TRBV6-2 or TRBV6-3 and TRBJ2-1; the D call from TCRdb, TRBD1, cannot be confirmed without DNA. Germline CDR1 and CDR2: MNHEY and SVGEGT. The CDR3 totals 13 residues.

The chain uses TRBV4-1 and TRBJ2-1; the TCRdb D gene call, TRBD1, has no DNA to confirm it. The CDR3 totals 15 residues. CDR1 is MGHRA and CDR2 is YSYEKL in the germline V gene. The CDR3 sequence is CASSLRDRGKDEQFF.